This T cell receptor beta chain was sequenced in a study of identical twins. V dropped 5 bases and J dropped 9; count of bases not matched to a gene: 12. Per the germline V gene, CDR1 is SGHTA and CDR2 is FQGNSA. This CDR3 contains 15 residues. It was template switching that added a universal primer site, and there were unique molecular identifiers on the cDNA. TCRdb processed the 5' RACE reads anew with MiXCR; each CDR3 protein has one entry. The data hold 1.5 million or so distinct CDR3 sequences, with under 35% observed a single time. The study's findings and limits: The study drew conclusions from cross-sectional statistical analysis, not from following the same donors.

There are a few counts of this clonotype. The antigen remains undetermined. Sequenced sample: cord blood. This chain joins TRBV7-2 and TRBJ2-1; 8 nucleotides match TRBD2. The TCR was taken from a newborn girl in good health. The CDR3 protein is CASSRPGTRASEQFF. CDR3 nucleotide sequence: TGTGCCAGCAGCCGACCCGGGACTAGAGCAAGTGAGCAGTTCTTC. Combining the CDR3 with reference TRBV7-2 and TRBJ2-1 gives the whole variable domain GAGVSQSPSNKVTEKGKDVELRCDPISGHTALYWYRQSLGQGLEFLIYFQGNSAPDKSGLPSDRFSAERTGGSVSTLTIQRTQQEDSAVYLCASSRPGTRASEQFFGPGTRLTVL.